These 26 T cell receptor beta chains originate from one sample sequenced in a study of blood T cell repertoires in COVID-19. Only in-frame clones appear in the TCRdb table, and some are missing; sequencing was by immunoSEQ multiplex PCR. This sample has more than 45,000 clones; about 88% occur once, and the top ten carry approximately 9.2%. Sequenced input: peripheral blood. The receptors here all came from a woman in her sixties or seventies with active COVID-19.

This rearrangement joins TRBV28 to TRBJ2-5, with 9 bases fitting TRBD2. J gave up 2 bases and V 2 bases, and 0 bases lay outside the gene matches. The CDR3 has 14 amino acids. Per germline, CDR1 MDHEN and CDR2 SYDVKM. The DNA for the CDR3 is TGTGCCAGCAGTTTACTAGCGGGACAAGAGACCCAGTACTTC. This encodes CASSLLAGQETQYF.

For the CDR3, the DNA is TGTGCCGGCCGGGACAGGGATAACTATGAGCAGTTCTTC. Its translation is CAGRDRDNYEQFF. V is TRBV28 and J is TRBJ2-1; 9 bases fit TRBD1. After removal of 11 bases from V and 8 bases from J, the junction contained 10 bases not matched to a gene. CDR3 size: 13 residues. In germline, CDR1 is MDHEN, CDR2 SYDVKM. Full variable domain (rest looked up from reference TRBV28 and TRBJ2-1): DVKVTQSSRYLVKRTGEKVFLECVQDMDHENMFWYRQDPGLGLRLIYFSYDVKMKEKGDIPEGYSVSREKKERFSLILESASTNQTSMYLCAGRDRDNYEQFFGPGTRLTVL.

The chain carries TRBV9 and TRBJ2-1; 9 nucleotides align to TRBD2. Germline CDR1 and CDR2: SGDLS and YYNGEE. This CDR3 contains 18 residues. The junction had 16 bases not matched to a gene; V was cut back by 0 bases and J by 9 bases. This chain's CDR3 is CASSVAPGLAGGDGEQFF. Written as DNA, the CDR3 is TGTGCCAGCAGCGTAGCCCCGGGACTAGCAGGGGGTGATGGTGAGCAGTTCTTC.

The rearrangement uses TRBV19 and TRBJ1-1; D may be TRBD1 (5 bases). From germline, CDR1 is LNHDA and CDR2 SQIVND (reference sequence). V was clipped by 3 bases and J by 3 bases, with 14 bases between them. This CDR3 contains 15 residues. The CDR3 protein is CASSIAGGGHTEAFF. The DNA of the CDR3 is TGTGCCAGTAGTATTGCGGGGGGTGGTCACACTGAAGCTTTCTTT. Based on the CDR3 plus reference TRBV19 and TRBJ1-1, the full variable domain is DGGITQSPKYLFRKEGQNVTLSCEQNLNHDAMYWYRQDPGQGLRLIYYSQIVNDFQKGDIAEGYSVSREKKESFPLTVTSAQKNPTAFYLCASSIAGGGHTEAFFGQGTRLTVV.

CDR3 bases: TGTGCCAGCAGCCCCGTTAGCGGGAGCACGGGCACAGATACGCAGTATTTT. This codes for CASSPVSGSTGTDTQYF. The chain joins TRBV27 to TRBJ2-3; 9 bases fit TRBD2. Germline CDR1 MNHEY, CDR2 SMNVEV (reference sequence). This CDR3 region has 17 residues. V was clipped by 6 bases and J by 1 base; unmatched bases: 11.

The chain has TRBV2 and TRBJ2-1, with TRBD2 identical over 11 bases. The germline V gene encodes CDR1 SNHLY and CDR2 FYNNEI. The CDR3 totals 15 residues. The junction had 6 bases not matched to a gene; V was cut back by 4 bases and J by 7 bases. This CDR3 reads CASSVTSGSANEQFF. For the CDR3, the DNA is TGTGCCAGCAGTGTAACTAGCGGGAGCGCTAATGAGCAGTTCTTC.

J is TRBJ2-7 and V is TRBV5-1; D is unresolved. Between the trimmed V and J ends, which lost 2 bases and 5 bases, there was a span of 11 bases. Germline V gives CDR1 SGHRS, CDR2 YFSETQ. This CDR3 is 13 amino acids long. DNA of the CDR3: TGCGCCAGCAGCTTAATTCTACGCGACGAGCAGTACTTC. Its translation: CASSLILRDEQYF. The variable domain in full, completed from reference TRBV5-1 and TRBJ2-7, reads KAGVTQTPRYLIKTRGQQVTLSCSPISGHRSVSWYQQTPGQGLQFLFEYFSETQRNKGNFPGRFSGRQFSNSRSEMNVSTLELGDSALYLCASSLILRDEQYFGPGTRLTVT.

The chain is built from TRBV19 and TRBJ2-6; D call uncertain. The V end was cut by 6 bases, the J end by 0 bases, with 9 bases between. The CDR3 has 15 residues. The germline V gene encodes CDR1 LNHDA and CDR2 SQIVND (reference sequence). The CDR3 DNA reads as TGTGCCAGTAGCCAACAGAGCTCTGGGGCCAACGTCCTGACTTTC. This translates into CASSQQSSGANVLTF.

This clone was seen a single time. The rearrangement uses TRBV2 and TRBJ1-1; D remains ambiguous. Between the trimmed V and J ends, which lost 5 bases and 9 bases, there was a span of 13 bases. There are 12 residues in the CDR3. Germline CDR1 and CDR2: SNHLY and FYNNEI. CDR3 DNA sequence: TGTGCCAGCAGTTACGACGCGGGGAAAGCTTTCTTT. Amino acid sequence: CASSYDAGKAFF. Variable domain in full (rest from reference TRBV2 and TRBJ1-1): EPEVTQTPSHQVTQMGQEVILRCVPISNHLYFYWYRQILGQKVEFLVSFYNNEISEKSEIFDDQFSVERPDGSNFTLKIRSTKLEDSAMYFCASSYDAGKAFFGQGTRLTVV.

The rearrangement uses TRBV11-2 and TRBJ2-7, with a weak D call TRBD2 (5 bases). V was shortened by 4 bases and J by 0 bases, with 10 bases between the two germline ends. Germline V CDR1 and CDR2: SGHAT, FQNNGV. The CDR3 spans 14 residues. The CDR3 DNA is TGTGCCAGCAGCTCTGGTGGGAGCTCCTACGAGCAGTACTTC. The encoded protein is CASSSGGSSYEQYF.

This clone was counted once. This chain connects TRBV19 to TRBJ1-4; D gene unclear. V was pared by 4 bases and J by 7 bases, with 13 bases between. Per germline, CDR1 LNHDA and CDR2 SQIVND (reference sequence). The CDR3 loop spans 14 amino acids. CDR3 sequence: CASSTSQLREKLFF. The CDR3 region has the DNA TGTGCCAGTAGTACAAGCCAATTACGTGAAAAACTGTTTTTT.

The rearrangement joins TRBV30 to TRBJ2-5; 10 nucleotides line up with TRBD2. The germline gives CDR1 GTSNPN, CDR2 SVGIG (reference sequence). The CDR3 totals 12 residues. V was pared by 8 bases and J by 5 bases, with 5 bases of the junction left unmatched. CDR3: CARQREGETQYF. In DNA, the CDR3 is TGTGCCCGCCAGCGGGAGGGTGAGACCCAGTACTTC.

The CDR3 protein is CASSRPRRQGVADTQYF. CDR3 coding DNA: TGTGCCAGCTCACGTCCGCGCCGACAGGGGGTGGCAGATACGCAGTATTTT. The gene calls are TRBV18 and TRBJ2-3; 9 positions agree with TRBD1. The CDR3 covers 17 residues. Germline-derived CDR1 and CDR2 are KGHSH and LQKENI. The V segment lost 4 bases and the J segment 4 bases; nucleotides outside the gene matches: 12. Complete variable domain (other parts from reference TRBV18 and TRBJ2-3): NAGVMQNPRHLVRRRGQEARLRCSPMKGHSHVYWYRQLPEEGLKFMVYLQKENIIDESGMPKERFSAEFPKEGPSILRIQQVVRGDSAAYFCASSRPRRQGVADTQYFGPGTRLTVL.

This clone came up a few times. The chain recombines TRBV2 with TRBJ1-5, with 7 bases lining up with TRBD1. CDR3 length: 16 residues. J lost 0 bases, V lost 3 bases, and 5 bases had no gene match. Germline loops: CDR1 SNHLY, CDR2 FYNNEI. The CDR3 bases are TGTGCCAGCAGTGACGAGGGACAGAGTAGCAATCAGCCCCAGCATTTT. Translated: CASSDEGQSSNQPQHF.

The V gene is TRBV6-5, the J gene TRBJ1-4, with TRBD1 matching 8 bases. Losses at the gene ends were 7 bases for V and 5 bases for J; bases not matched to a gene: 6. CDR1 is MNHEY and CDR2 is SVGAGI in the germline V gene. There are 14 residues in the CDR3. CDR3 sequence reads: CASTFGTGNEKLFF. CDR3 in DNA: TGTGCCAGCACCTTTGGGACAGGAAATGAAAAACTGTTTTTT.

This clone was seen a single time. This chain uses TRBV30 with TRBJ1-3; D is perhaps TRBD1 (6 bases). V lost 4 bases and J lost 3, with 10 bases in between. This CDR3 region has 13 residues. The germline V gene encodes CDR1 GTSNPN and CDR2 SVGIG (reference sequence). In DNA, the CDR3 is TGTGCCTGGATGTTGACAGGTGGAAACACCATATATTTT. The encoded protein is CAWMLTGGNTIYF.

CDR3 region: CASSPYSGAYEQYF. DNA for the CDR3: TGTGCCAGCTCACCATACTCCGGGGCCTACGAGCAGTACTTC. The chain combines TRBV18 with TRBJ2-7; maybe TRBD2 (5 bases). Trimming took 2 bases from V and 2 from J, leaving 10 bases between them. Germline V lookup: CDR1 KGHSH, CDR2 LQKENI. This CDR3 contains 14 residues.

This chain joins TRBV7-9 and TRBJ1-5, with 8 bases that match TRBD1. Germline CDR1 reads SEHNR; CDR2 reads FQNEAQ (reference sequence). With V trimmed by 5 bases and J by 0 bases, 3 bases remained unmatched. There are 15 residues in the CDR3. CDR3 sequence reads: CASSPTGDSNQPQHF. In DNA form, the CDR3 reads TGTGCCAGCAGCCCGACAGGGGATAGCAATCAGCCCCAGCATTTT.

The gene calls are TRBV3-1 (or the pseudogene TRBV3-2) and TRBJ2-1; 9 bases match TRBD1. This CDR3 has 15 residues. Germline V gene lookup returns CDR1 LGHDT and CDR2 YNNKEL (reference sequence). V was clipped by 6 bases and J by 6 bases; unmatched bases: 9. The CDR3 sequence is CASRHRDRVTNEQFF. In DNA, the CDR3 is TGTGCCAGCAGGCACCGGGACAGGGTAACCAATGAGCAGTTCTTC.

CDR3 bases: TGTGCCAGCTCCCGGTCGACAGGGGACACCGGGGAGCTGTTTTTT. Amino acids: CASSRSTGDTGELFF. This chain joins TRBV18 and TRBJ2-2, with 8 bases lining up with TRBD1. CDR3 length equals 15 residues. Germline CDR1 reads KGHSH; CDR2 reads LQKENI. The V gene end was trimmed by 6 bases and the J gene end by 3 bases; junction bases not matched to a gene: 6.

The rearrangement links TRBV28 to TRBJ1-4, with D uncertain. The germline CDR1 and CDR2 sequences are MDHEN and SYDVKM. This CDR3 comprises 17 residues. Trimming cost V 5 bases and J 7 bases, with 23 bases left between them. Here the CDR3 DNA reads TGTGCCAGCAGTCGTCCACAATCAGGTATTCGGATTGAAAAACTGTTTTTT. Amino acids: CASSRPQSGIRIEKLFF. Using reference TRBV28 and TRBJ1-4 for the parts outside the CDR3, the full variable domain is DVKVTQSSRYLVKRTGEKVFLECVQDMDHENMFWYRQDPGLGLRLIYFSYDVKMKEKGDIPEGYSVSREKKERFSLILESASTNQTSMYLCASSRPQSGIRIEKLFFGSGTQLSVL.

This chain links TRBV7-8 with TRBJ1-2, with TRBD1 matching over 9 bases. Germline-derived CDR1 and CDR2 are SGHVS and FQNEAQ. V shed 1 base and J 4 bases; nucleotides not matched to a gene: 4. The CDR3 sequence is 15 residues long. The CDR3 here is CASSLGGQGIYGYTF. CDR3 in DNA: TGTGCCAGCAGCTTAGGGGGACAGGGAATCTATGGCTACACCTTC.

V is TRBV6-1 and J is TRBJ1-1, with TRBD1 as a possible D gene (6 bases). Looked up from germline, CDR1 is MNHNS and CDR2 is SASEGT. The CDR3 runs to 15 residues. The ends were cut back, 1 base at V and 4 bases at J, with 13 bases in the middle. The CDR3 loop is CASSEDRVVSTEAFF. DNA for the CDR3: TGTGCCAGCAGTGAAGACAGGGTCGTGAGCACTGAAGCTTTCTTT.

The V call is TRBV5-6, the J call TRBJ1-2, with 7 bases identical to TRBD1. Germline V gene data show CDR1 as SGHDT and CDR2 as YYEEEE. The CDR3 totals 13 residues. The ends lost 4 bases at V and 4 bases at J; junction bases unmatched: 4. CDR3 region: CASSTGQVYGYTF. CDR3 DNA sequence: TGTGCCAGCAGCACTGGACAGGTCTATGGCTACACCTTC.

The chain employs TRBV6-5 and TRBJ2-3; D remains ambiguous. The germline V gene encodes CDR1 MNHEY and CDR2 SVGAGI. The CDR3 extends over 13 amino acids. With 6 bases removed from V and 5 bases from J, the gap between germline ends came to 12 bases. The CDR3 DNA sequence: TGTGCCAGCAGCCTCCGATTACTAGATACGCAGTATTTT. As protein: CASSLRLLDTQYF.

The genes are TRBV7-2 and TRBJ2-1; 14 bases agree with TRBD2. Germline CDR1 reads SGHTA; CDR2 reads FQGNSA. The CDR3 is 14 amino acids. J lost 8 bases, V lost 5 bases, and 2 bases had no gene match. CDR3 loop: CASSPGLAGDEQFF. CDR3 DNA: TGTGCCAGCAGCCCGGGACTAGCGGGAGATGAGCAGTTCTTC. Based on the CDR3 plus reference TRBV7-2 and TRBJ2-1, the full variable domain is GAGVSQSPSNKVTEKGKDVELRCDPISGHTALYWYRQSLGQGLEFLIYFQGNSAPDKSGLPSDRFSAERTGGSVSTLTIQRTQQEDSAVYLCASSPGLAGDEQFFGPGTRLTVL.